These 18 T cell receptor beta chains were sequenced from one sample in a study of blood T cell repertoires in COVID-19. Some clones are missing from TCRdb's copy, which holds only in-frame ones; the method was immunoSEQ multiplex PCR. The sample holds 150,000 to 200,000 clones, 80% seen once. The material sequenced was peripheral blood. The receptor source for this set is a man between 60 and 70 years old with acute or convalescent COVID-19.

The chain joins TRBV6-5 to TRBJ2-3; D remains ambiguous. This CDR3 region has 13 residues. Trimming cost V 7 bases and J 6 bases, with 14 bases left between them. Germline V gene sequence: CDR1 MNHEY, CDR2 SVGAGI. The CDR3 reads CASTSPSRDTQYF. In DNA, the CDR3 is TGTGCCAGCACATCTCCCTCTAGGGATACGCAGTATTTT.

The gene calls are TRBV10-1 and TRBJ2-1; perhaps TRBD2 as D (5 bases). The CDR3 loop spans 13 amino acids. V was cut by 0 bases and J by 8 bases, with 8 bases left in between. Germline values: CDR1 WNHNN, CDR2 SYGVQD (reference sequence). The CDR3 sequence is CASSESGLDEQFF. In DNA, the CDR3 is TGCGCCAGCAGTGAGTCTGGACTCGATGAGCAGTTCTTC.

Only one count was recorded for this clone. The chain links TRBV2 to TRBJ2-1, with D possibly matching TRBD2 (5 bases). Germline V lookup: CDR1 SNHLY, CDR2 FYNNEI. The CDR3 covers 13 residues. Deletions cut 8 bases from V and 5 bases from J, with 13 bases between. For the CDR3, the DNA is TGTGCCAGCGAAAAGAGGCGGGACAATGAGCAGTTCTTC. Its protein is CASEKRRDNEQFF.

The chain recombines TRBV29-1 with TRBJ1-3; 11 positions match TRBD1. The V segment lost 1 base and the J segment 3 bases; nucleotides outside the gene matches: 8. Per the germline V gene, CDR1 is SQVTM and CDR2 is ANQGSEA. This CDR3 region has 17 residues. Here the CDR3 reads CSVEGGSDRGHGNTIYF. The DNA of the CDR3 is TGCAGCGTTGAAGGAGGTTCGGACAGGGGGCATGGAAACACCATATATTTT. The full variable domain, in which reference TRBV29-1 and TRBJ1-3 provide the parts outside the CDR3, is SAVISQKPSRDICQRGTSLTIQCQVDSQVTMMFWYRQQPGQSLTLIATANQGSEATYESGFVIDKFPISRPNLTFSTLTVSNMSPEDSSIYLCSVEGGSDRGHGNTIYFGEGSWLTVV.

The chain has TRBV5-1 and TRBJ1-2; the match to TRBD1 covers 8 bases. V dropped 1 base and J dropped 6; count of bases not matched to a gene: 5. CDR3 length equals 14 residues. CDR1 and CDR2 (germline): SGHRS, YFSETQ. The CDR3 is CASSLTGGKDGYTF. The DNA of the CDR3 is TGCGCCAGCAGCTTGACAGGGGGAAAGGATGGCTACACCTTC. Supplemented by reference TRBV5-1 and TRBJ1-2, the full variable domain reads KAGVTQTPRYLIKTRGQQVTLSCSPISGHRSVSWYQQTPGQGLQFLFEYFSETQRNKGNFPGRFSGRQFSNSRSEMNVSTLELGDSALYLCASSLTGGKDGYTFGSGTRLTVV.

This clone was seen a handful of times. CDR3: CASSKLANTDTQYF. The DNA for the CDR3 is TGTGCCAGCAGCAAGCTAGCTAACACAGATACGCAGTATTTT. This rearrangement joins TRBV7-2 to TRBJ2-3; tentative D call: TRBD2 (5 bases). Trimming removed 5 bases at V and 2 bases at J, with 11 bases between. Per the germline V gene, CDR1 is SGHTA and CDR2 is FQGNSA. This CDR3 has 14 residues.

In its sample, this clone was seen a few times. The gene calls are TRBV4-1 and TRBJ1-5; D is uncertain. Germline V gene data show CDR1 as MGHRA and CDR2 as YSYEKL. The CDR3 length is 15 residues. Between the trimmed V and J ends, which lost 0 bases and 0 bases, there was a span of 6 bases. The CDR3 region has the DNA TGCGCCAGCAGCCAAGATGGGCTTAGCAATCAGCCCCAGCATTTT. Protein product: CASSQDGLSNQPQHF.

The chain uses TRBV7-3 and TRBJ2-1; 10 bases are a match to TRBD2. The trim removed 2 bases at V and 9 bases at J, leaving 4 bases unmatched. The CDR3 is 14 amino acids. From germline, CDR1 is SGHTA and CDR2 FQGTGA. The CDR3 sequence: CASSLGASGGEQFF. In DNA form, the CDR3 reads TGTGCCAGCAGCTTAGGAGCTAGCGGGGGTGAGCAGTTCTTC.

The chain carries TRBV18 and TRBJ1-6, with D possibly TRBD1 on 6 matching bases. V shed 2 bases and J shed 5 bases, with 10 bases lying between them. The CDR3 runs to 15 residues. The germline gives CDR1 KGHSH, CDR2 LQKENI. CDR3 bases: TGTGCCAGCTCACCAAGACAGGACCATAATTCACCCCTCCACTTT. Translated, it gives CASSPRQDHNSPLHF.

The rearrangement uses TRBV19 and TRBJ2-6; D might be TRBD2 (5 bases). Trimming cost V 4 bases and J 8 bases, with 12 bases left between them. The length of the CDR3 is 14 residues. The V gene's germline CDR1 is LNHDA and CDR2 SQIVND (reference sequence). The CDR3 DNA sequence: TGTGCCAGTAGTAAGGACTTCTTGACCAACGTCCTGACTTTC. Its protein is CASSKDFLTNVLTF.

The CDR3 sequence: CASSLDSGANYGYTF. DNA of the CDR3: TGCGCCAGCAGCTTGGATAGCGGAGCTAACTATGGCTACACCTTC. This chain links TRBV5-1 with TRBJ1-2; D is uncertain. This CDR3 is built from 15 residues. Trimming took 0 bases from V and 0 from J, leaving 9 bases between them. Germline lookup yields CDR1 SGHRS and CDR2 YFSETQ.

This clone appeared once. CDR3 sequence reads: CASSLVGTVAANEQFF. The CDR3 coding sequence is TGTGCCAGCAGCCTGGTGGGGACAGTGGCCGCCAATGAGCAGTTCTTC. The chain has TRBV5-5 and TRBJ2-1; 7 bases align to TRBD1. V lost 4 bases, J lost 6 bases, and 13 bases stayed unmatched. Germline CDR1 and CDR2: SGHKS and YYEKEE (reference sequence). This CDR3 is 16 amino acids long.

The chain is built from TRBV7-2 and TRBJ1-6; a weak D match, TRBD1 (5 bases). In germline, CDR1 is SGHTA, CDR2 FQGNSA. The CDR3 sequence is 14 residues long. V was cut by 2 bases and J by 7 bases, with 9 bases left in between. The CDR3: CASSLSGGNSPLHF. The CDR3 DNA sequence: TGTGCCAGCAGCTTATCGGGGGGGAATTCACCCCTCCACTTT.

The genes are TRBV10-3 and TRBJ1-5, with 8 bases fitting TRBD1. The germline gives CDR1 ENHRY, CDR2 SYGVKD. V dropped 11 bases and J dropped 7; count of bases not matched to a gene: 13. The CDR3 consists of 14 residues. The CDR3 region is CAVGTGGSGQPQHF. CDR3 nucleotide sequence: TGTGCCGTAGGAACAGGGGGAAGTGGCCAGCCCCAGCATTTT.

This clone has just one count. The chain has TRBV3-1 (or the pseudogene TRBV3-2) and TRBJ1-6; 7 bases fit TRBD1. The CDR3 is 14 residues long. Germline values: CDR1 LGHDT, CDR2 YNNKEL (reference sequence). Trimming at V came to 5 bases and at J to 8 bases, leaving 6 bases not matched to a gene. The CDR3 loop is CASSWTGSDSPLHF. The CDR3 DNA sequence: TGTGCCAGCAGCTGGACAGGTTCAGATTCACCCCTCCACTTT.

This rearrangement joins TRBV30 to TRBJ2-5, with 10 bases lining up with TRBD2. CDR1 is GTSNPN, CDR2 SVGIG, per germline (reference sequence). CDR3 length: 13 residues. Trimming cost V 5 bases and J 5 bases; bases outside gene matches: 5. CDR3 nucleotide sequence: TGTGCCTGGGGGGGACTAGCGTGGGAGACCCAGTACTTC. Translating gives CAWGGLAWETQYF.

The chain combines TRBV28 with TRBJ2-7; D remains unclear. Deletions cut 6 bases from V and 0 bases from J, with 12 bases between. The germline V gene encodes CDR1 MDHEN and CDR2 SYDVKM. This CDR3 is 14 amino acids long. The CDR3 sequence: CASSPGDISYEQYF. The CDR3 DNA reads TGTGCCAGCAGCCCCGGTGACATCTCCTACGAGCAGTACTTC.

This clone was seen just once. The J gene is TRBJ1-5, the V gene TRBV5-1, with D possibly being TRBD1 (6 bases). The V gene lost 1 base and the J gene lost 4 bases, with 18 bases spanning the gap. CDR1 and CDR2 from the germline V gene are SGHRS and YFSETQ. The CDR3 runs to 17 residues. Here the CDR3 DNA reads TGCGCCAGCAGCTTGACAGGGCGGGGGAGCAGTAATCAGCCCCAGCATTTT. Translated, it gives CASSLTGRGSSNQPQHF.